Here is one T cell receptor beta chain with its context. This clonotype has more than one count but fewer than ten. Its antigen is not yet known. Qualities for individual bases were not recorded, and no much larger clone is one base off. The CDR3, cysteine through phenylalanine, is 15 amino acids long. CDR3 DNA is the only sequence kept; it has 45 bases, read in frame from the first base. Relative to germline, V is 4 bases shorter and J is 2 bases shorter, with 15 bases between their ends. CDR1 and CDR2 were assigned from the germline V gene as SGHDN and FVKESK. The data stem from a study of blood T cells in healthy people across ages (dated by TCRdb to 2013 to 2016). In terms of the full investigation: Template switching captured roughly one uniquely barcoded TCR beta cDNA molecule per two T cells in model experiments. For two donors (one aged 18 to 30 and one aged 80 or older), the study analyzed two additional independent replicas of 1 million unique cDNA reads from the same blood draw. The donors were divided into four age groups: young (average 16 years), middle-aged (about 40), aged (roughly 66) and long-lived (around 80). Using deep sequencing normalized with unique cDNA molecular identifiers, the study measured how TCR beta repertoire diversity changes with age. Results and caveats for the whole study, not just this receptor: Compared with the aged group, more naive CD4+ T cells, fewer expanded clones and increased TCR diversity were shown by the long-lived group, suggesting age selection. Because donor CMV infection status was unknown, age-related changes in expanded clonotypes were potentially confounded. Observed TCR beta diversity per million T cells fell roughly linearly with age, and a significant reduction was already apparent by age roughly 40. Since profiling was done on bulk unsorted PBMCs, naive and antigen-experienced compartments could not be conclusively compared. Estimates of total diversity based on one million sequenced T cells were considered lower bounds and underestimates. A strong correlation was found between observed TCR beta diversity and the percentage of naive T cells measured by flow cytometry.

The method behind the library was 5' RACE. Sequencing took place on an Illumina HiSeq 2500. A second PCR of roughly 7 to 11 cycles was performed with a sample-barcoded 5' primer and a J-beta primer mix. A template-switch 5' adaptor carrying 12 random nucleotides introduced a unique molecular identifier onto each TCR beta cDNA molecule. At least 3 million CDR3-containing paired-end reads were obtained from each sample. All of the RNA was converted into first-strand cDNA using the Mint cDNA synthesis kit, with a TRBC-specific oligonucleotide serving as the primer. After uracil-DNA glycosylase treatment, a first 18-cycle PCR used universal primers M1SS and BC2_uni_R on all cDNA. The authors' pipeline ran thus. Each sample was normalized by randomly selecting 1 million high-quality reads, each carrying a distinct molecular identifier. Instead of being binned into consensus sequences, reads with shared molecular identifiers were discarded. CDR3 identification, clonotype clustering and error correction used MiTCR with a Q25 quality threshold and the strictest error-elimination algorithm. Lower-bound total TCR beta diversity was estimated with a nonparametric unseen species model using Euler transformation. The public reads were reprocessed in TCRdb via fastp at Q25 and MiXCR, keeping in-frame beta chains. CDR3 protein duplicates are merged, each entry listing the most common genes and DNA. The V and J calls were determined by TCRdb, not by the authors. The sample table records 500,000 to 550,000 distinct CDR3 sequences; 24% of these occur just once. Approximately 8.7% of the sample rests with the top ten.

The roughly 39 donors, aged roughly 6 to 95 years, were systemically healthy Caucasian individuals from Russia. Each donor gave roughly 9 milliliters of peripheral blood, drawn into EDTA-treated Vacutainer tubes. PBMCs were isolated by Ficoll-Paque density-gradient centrifugation, with at least 7 million obtained per sample. Trizol reagent was used to extract total RNA from the PBMCs, yielding at least 5.5 micrograms per sample. Naive CD45RAhigh/CD27high T cell percentages were measured by flow cytometry on a PBMC aliquot from every donor. This same sample was also taken into another study, of T cells of mothers and their children. The second publication reports: Nine systemically healthy Caucasian individuals, comprising three mothers and their six children, were included as donors. cDNA synthesis consumed the entire amount of extracted RNA, loaded at approximately 1.6 ug RNA in each 15 ul reaction. In the second PCR, sample barcodes and 2-4 random nucleotides were introduced via the M1S primer. Over 9.5 million TCR beta CDR3 reads were obtained for each mother, and 2.7 million or so reads were obtained for each child. TCR recombination output is similarly shaped by thymic selection in related and unrelated pairs, with a minor effect exerted by inherited differences. Normalized repertoire overlap was always slightly but never significantly higher in related than unrelated mother-child pairs. With a sensitivity of about 100 clones per million clonotypes, no persistent microchimeric T cell clones were detected. In the study, deep NGS was used to compare the TCR beta repertoires of mothers and children, and features distinguishing related mother-child pairs from unrelated individuals were sought. On average, the children were roughly 11 +/- 4 years old, while the mothers were approximately 40 +/- 4 years old. After adapters were ligated using NEBNext reagents, the libraries underwent 100+100 nt paired-end sequencing on an Illumina HiSeq 2000. To avoid cross-contamination, the mother libraries and the child libraries were prepared a month apart and sequenced in separate runs. For each donor, somewhere between about 500,000 and 2,300,000 distinct TCR beta clonotypes were identified. Naive TCR beta clonotypes were estimated from low-frequency clonotypes matched to each donor's FACS-determined naive share, without sorting.

The sequence links TRBV14 to TRBJ2-7, with no confident D gene call. The TCR sequence derives from a boy aged 5-17 years in good health. The material sequenced was blood. The CDR3 amino acid sequence is: CASSRSDVATYEQYF. The DNA reads TGTGCCAGCAGCCGCTCGGACGTCGCTACCTACGAGCAGTACTTC.